The 8 T cell receptor beta chains given below trace back to one sample, sequenced in a study of blood T cell repertoires in COVID-19 (TCRdb year 2020). To prepare the library, the immunoSEQ multiplex PCR assay was applied. TCRdb provides this immuneACCESS table in a form limited to in-frame rearrangements. Some clones are lacking; in checked studies, under half of them reflect an unresolved V gene, and why the rest are absent is not known. Across this sample there are about 67,000 clones, with about 89% seen only once. The ten top clones hold roughly 8.5% of the sample. Input material: peripheral blood. The receptor source for this set is a middle-aged man with active COVID-19.

The rearrangement links TRBV7-7 to TRBJ2-1; D remains ambiguous. Trimming shortened V by 3 bases and J by 1 base, and 13 bases separated the two germline ends. The CDR3 totals 16 residues. The germline CDR1 and CDR2 sequences are SSHAT and FNYEAQ (reference sequence). The CDR3: CASSFSPSASYNEQFF. The CDR3 DNA follows: TGTGCCAGCAGCTTTAGTCCCAGCGCGTCCTACAATGAGCAGTTCTTC.

The chain is built from TRBV6-4 and TRBJ2-3, with TRBD2 matching over 8 bases. CDR1 and CDR2 (germline): MRHNA, SNTAGT. V shed 5 bases and J 3 bases; nucleotides not matched to a gene: 7. The CDR3 spans 15 residues. This CDR3 is CASSQRGPGTDTQYF. Written as DNA, the CDR3 is TGTGCCAGCAGTCAGCGGGGGCCAGGAACAGATACGCAGTATTTT.

The CDR3 is CASSEDRGQETQYF. CDR3 nucleotide sequence: TGTGCCAGCAGTGAGGACAGGGGGCAAGAGACCCAGTACTTC. This chain links TRBV6-1 with TRBJ2-5; 10 bases align to TRBD1. This CDR3 region has 14 residues. V shed 3 bases, J shed 2 bases, and the junction held 0 bases outside the gene matches. The germline gives CDR1 MNHNS, CDR2 SASEGT.

V and J are TRBV5-1 and TRBJ1-5, with 10 positions matching TRBD1. The V gene end was trimmed by 4 bases and the J gene end by 4 bases; junction bases not matched to a gene: 2. Per germline, CDR1 SGHRS and CDR2 YFSETQ. The CDR3 sequence is 14 residues long. The CDR3 sequence: CASSVGQGNQPQHF. The CDR3 DNA follows: TGCGCCAGCAGCGTGGGACAGGGGAATCAGCCCCAGCATTTT.

The V gene is TRBV10-3, the J gene TRBJ2-5; 8 bases are shared with TRBD1. The J segment lost 4 bases and the V segment lost 2 bases, leaving 15 bases of the junction unmatched. This CDR3 has 18 residues. Germline V gives CDR1 ENHRY, CDR2 SYGVKD. The CDR3 region has the DNA TGTGCCATCAGTGAGGGGTATTCCCGACAGGGGCGAGCAGAGACCCAGTACTTC. This translates into CAISEGYSRQGRAETQYF.

This clone was found a few times. V usage is TRBV24-1 and J usage is TRBJ1-2, with TRBD1 matching over 7 bases. Unmatched junction bases numbered 14, after V lost 2 bases and J lost 0 bases. The CDR3 totals 19 residues. Per germline, CDR1 KGHDR and CDR2 SFDVKD. In DNA form, the CDR3 reads TGTGCCACCAGTGATTCAACTTACAGGGGCGATCCCCCTAACTATGGCTACACCTTC. Translated: CATSDSTYRGDPPNYGYTF.

Concerning this clone: At one boundary the junction diverges from the germline segment, which might be a read error. The chain's CDR3 is CASTPRGTKSSEQYF. The CDR3 nucleotides read TGTGCCAGCACCCCGAGGGGGACCAAATCCTCCGAGCAGTACTTC. The rearrangement uses TRBV3-1 (or the pseudogene TRBV3-2) and TRBJ2-7, with D possibly being TRBD1 (6 bases). CDR1 and CDR2 (germline): LGHDT, YNNKEL (reference sequence). The CDR3 runs to 15 residues.

The chain joins TRBV4-2 to TRBJ2-1, with 13 bases lining up with TRBD2. There are 15 residues in the CDR3. J gave up 5 bases and V 3 bases, and 1 base lay outside the gene matches. Looked up from germline, CDR1 is LGHNA and CDR2 is YNFKEQ. The CDR3 region is CASSHTSGRDNEQFF. The CDR3 region has the DNA TGTGCCAGCAGCCATACTAGCGGGAGGGACAATGAGCAGTTCTTC.